A selection of T cell receptor beta chains follows, all from one sample in a study of cytomegalovirus exposure and HLA in healthy donors. Sequencing was performed with immunoSEQ multiplex PCR; in TCRdb, only in-frame clones are kept and a portion is missing. Of about 160,000 clones in the sample, about 80% were seen once. Sequenced sample: PBMCs. These receptors came from a man in his forties or fifties in good health and CMV-seronegative. CDR3s include the opening cysteine and the closing phenylalanine or tryptophan. The order of the fields is CDR3 length, D gene, V gene, clone size, J gene, CDR3 DNA, CDR3 protein. A D gene is named only where the DNA matches it firmly. Rows may omit the clone size; those that give it use once, few, many or a size class.

>12|NA|TRBV28|NA|TRBJ2-7
TGTGCCAGCTGCGCGGGCTCCTACGAGCAGTACTTC
CASCAGSYEQYF
>15|TRBD2|TRBV7-6|once|TRBJ2-1
TGTGCCAGCAGCTTAGTCCCCGGGAGGCAGGGTGAGCAGTTCTTC
CASSLVPGRQGEQFF
>16|TRBD1|TRBV9|NA|TRBJ2-2
TGTGCCAGCAGCGTAGTAGGGGGCGCATCCGCCGGGGAGCTGTTTTTT
CASSVVGGASAGELFF
>13|TRBD2|TRBV11-2|few|TRBJ2-5
TGTGCCAGCAGCCGGGACTACAAAGAGACCCAGTACTTC
CASSRDYKETQYF
>18|TRBD2|TRBV5-1|NA|TRBJ2-2
TGCGCCAGCAGCTTGTTTTACTCGGCGGGAGACGCCGCCGGGGAGCTGTTTTTT
CASSLFYSAGDAAGELFF
>12|TRBD1|TRBV11-1|NA|TRBJ2-7
TGTGCCAGCAGCTTGGACAGGGGCGAGCAGTACTTC
CASSLDRGEQYF
>11|NA|TRBV9|NA|TRBJ2-1
TGTGCCAGCAGCTTGGTCGGTGAGCAGTTCTTC
CASSLVGEQFF
>15|TRBD2|TRBV6-1|once|TRBJ2-3
TGTGCCAGCAGCCCCGCGGCGGGAGCGGCCTATACGCAGTATTTT
CASSPAAGAAYTQYF
>15|NA|TRBV7-9|NA|TRBJ2-7
TGTGCCAGCAGCCCACCTTCCGGCGGATCCTACGAGCAGTACTTC
CASSPPSGGSYEQYF
>20|TRBD2|TRBV28|NA|TRBJ2-3
TGTGCCAGCAGTCCCGGACTAGCGGGAGTTACCCGAACCTACACAGATACGCAGTATTTT
CASSPGLAGVTRTYTDTQYF
>17|NA|TRBV7-9|once|TRBJ1-6
TGTGCCAGCCCCGACCCACGACGCCAGGCTAATAATTCACCCCTCCACTTT
CASPDPRRQANNSPLHF
>20|TRBD1|TRBV9|once|TRBJ2-6
TGTGCCAGCAGCGCCGCCGGGACAGGGGGCATTAGTTCTGGGGCCAACGTCCTGACTTTC
CASSAAGTGGISSGANVLTF
>15|TRBD1|TRBV9|few|TRBJ2-5
TGTGCCAGCAGCGTACGACAGGGCCTCGGGGAGACCCAGTACTTC
CASSVRQGLGETQYF
>16|NA|TRBV28|NA|TRBJ1-1
TGTGCCAGCAAATGGGGAGGGGCCATCCCGAACACTGAAGCTTTCTTT
CASKWGGAIPNTEAFF
>17|NA|TRBV6-1|NA|TRBJ2-4
TGTGCCAGCAGTGAAGGGGGTTTCAGGGTAGACAAAAACAGTCAGTACTTC
CASSEGGFRVDKNSQYF
>16|NA|TRBV4-1|NA|TRBJ1-4
TGCGCCAGCAGCCAAGGAACACCACCAACTAATGAAAAACTGTTTTTT
CASSQGTPPTNEKLFF
>14|TRBD2|TRBV7-2|few|TRBJ2-7
TGTGCCAGCAGCCCGGGACTAGCGACCTACGAGCAGTACTTC
CASSPGLATYEQYF
>17|TRBD1|TRBV5-1|NA|TRBJ2-2
TGCGCCAGCAGCCCACCTATCAGGGACAGAAACACCGGGGAGCTGTTTTTT
CASSPPIRDRNTGELFF
>14|TRBD2|TRBV27|NA|TRBJ2-3
TGTGCCAGCACTGGGGACTACTACACAGATACGCAGTATTTT
CASTGDYYTDTQYF
>16|TRBD2|TRBV5-1|NA|TRBJ2-3
TGCGCCAGCAGCAAAGGACTAGCGGATAACACAGATACGCAGTATTTT
CASSKGLADNTDTQYF
>17|TRBD2|TRBV13|few|TRBJ2-7
TGTGCCAGCAGTTTTAGGACTAGCGGGGCACCTTCCCACGAGCAGTACTTC
CASSFRTSGAPSHEQYF
>14|NA|TRBV9|NA|TRBJ2-7
TGTGCCAGCAGCGCGGCCCCAGGGGGGTACGAGCAGTACTTC
CASSAAPGGYEQYF
>15|NA|TRBV11-2|NA|TRBJ2-7
TGTGCCAGCGGCCGCGTCGGAAAGGGCGGGTTCGAGCAGTACTTC
CASGRVGKGGFEQYF
>12|NA|TRBV14|few|TRBJ2-3
TGTGCCAGCAGCCAGAACAGTTATACGCAGTATTTT
CASSQNSYTQYF
>12|NA|TRBV11-2|NA|TRBJ1-4
TGTGCCAGCAGATCGGAGGGGCGAAAACTGTTTTTT
CASRSEGRKLFF
>14|NA|TRBV6-6|few|TRBJ1-5
TGTGCCAGCAGCTCAGGACAGACCTTTCAGCCCCAGCATTTT
CASSSGQTFQPQHF
>17|TRBD1|TRBV11-1|NA|TRBJ2-1
TGTGCCAGCAGCCTACCCTGGGACAGGTTTCCCTACAATGAGCAGTTCTTC
CASSLPWDRFPYNEQFF
>19|NA|TRBV23-1|NA|TRBJ2-7
TGCGCCAGCAGTCAAGATAATTCCTCTACCGGACAGTTCCCCTACGAGCAGTACTTC
CASSQDNSSTGQFPYEQYF
>16|NA|TRBV5-1|NA|TRBJ2-3
TGCGCCAGCAGCTCCCAAGCGGGCTACAGCACAGATACGCAGTATTTT
CASSSQAGYSTDTQYF
>14|TRBD2|TRBV19|NA|TRBJ2-1
TGTGCCAGTAGTGCCTCTAGCGGGATAAATGAGCAGTTCTTC
CASSASSGINEQFF
>12|NA|TRBV7-9|NA|TRBJ2-1
TGTTCCAGCAGCTTTACCGACAGGGAGCAGTTCTTC
CSSSFTDREQFF
>13|NA|TRBV11-2|NA|TRBJ2-3
TGTGCCAGCAGCCTGTCTAGCGCAGATACGCAGTATTTT
CASSLSSADTQYF
>14|TRBD1|TRBV6-6|NA|TRBJ2-7
TGTGCCAGCAGGCTGCCGACAGGGTCCTACGAGCAGTACTTC
CASRLPTGSYEQYF
>16|TRBD1|TRBV11-1|NA|TRBJ2-3
TGTGCCAGCAGCAAAAGACAGGGGGCGTCTCCGGATACGCAGTATTTT
CASSKRQGASPDTQYF
>14|TRBD1|TRBV6-5|NA|TRBJ1-6
TGTGCCAGCAGAAATACAGGGGCGAATTCACCCCTCCACTTT
CASRNTGANSPLHF